One and the same sample provided the 10 T cell receptor beta chains below, sequenced in a study of graft-versus-host responses after intestinal transplantation. Profiled with immunoSEQ multiplex PCR; TCRdb holds only in-frame clones, not every one. This sample has about 86,000 clones, with around nine tenths found just once. For these TCRs, the target antigens are not known. The starting material was unstimulated CD8+ T cells sorted from spleen or lymph node cells, obtained before intestinal transplant. The receptors stem from a human donor who received an intestinal transplant.

The chain links TRBV19 to TRBJ2-1; 7 bases are shared with TRBD1. The CDR3 consists of 14 residues. J was trimmed by 3 bases and V by 5 bases; bases with no gene match: 4. Germline V gives CDR1 LNHDA, CDR2 SQIVND (reference sequence). The CDR3 here is CASSERDSYNEQFF. For the CDR3, the DNA is TGTGCCAGTAGTGAACGGGACAGCTACAATGAGCAGTTCTTC. The full variable domain, with the rest looked up from reference TRBV19 and TRBJ2-1, is DGGITQSPKYLFRKEGQNVTLSCEQNLNHDAMYWYRQDPGQGLRLIYYSQIVNDFQKGDIAEGYSVSREKKESFPLTVTSAQKNPTAFYLCASSERDSYNEQFFGPGTRLTVL.

The CDR3 region is CATSREAGGSYEQYF. The CDR3, as DNA: TGTGCCACCAGCAGAGAAGCGGGGGGCTCCTACGAGCAGTACTTC. V gene TRBV15 combines with J gene TRBJ2-5, with 9 bases fitting TRBD2. The DNA end favors TRBJ2-7, so the J call may be wrong. CDR1 LNHNV and CDR2 YYDKDF come from the germline V gene (reference sequence). The CDR3 runs to 15 residues.

A few counts support this clone. The V call is TRBV4-1, the J call TRBJ2-7, with D tentatively TRBD1 (5 bases). V was trimmed by 4 bases and J by 4 bases, leaving 11 bases between them. The germline V gene encodes CDR1 MGHRA and CDR2 YSYEKL. The CDR3 has 13 residues. CDR3 region: CASSPRDLYEQYF. DNA for the CDR3: TGCGCCAGCAGCCCCAGGGATCTATACGAGCAGTACTTC.

The chain is built from TRBV27 and TRBJ2-2, with unresolved D. The CDR3 covers 11 residues. Trimming removed 4 bases at V and 7 bases at J, with 4 bases between. Germline CDR1 MNHEY, CDR2 SMNVEV (reference sequence). The DNA for the CDR3 is TGTGCCAGCAGTTCGGGCGGGGAGCTGTTTTTT. Translated: CASSSGGELFF.

This clone was observed once. V and J are TRBV7-7 and TRBJ2-5; 8 nucleotides match TRBD1. V gave up 2 bases and J gave up 1 base; unmatched junction bases: 6. The CDR3 is 16 residues long. CDR1 is SSHAT, CDR2 FNYEAQ, per germline (reference sequence). The CDR3 is CASSLRGDRSQETQYF. DNA of the CDR3: TGTGCCAGCAGCTTAAGAGGGGACAGGTCCCAAGAGACCCAGTACTTC.

The chain carries TRBV6-6 and TRBJ1-1; unclear D gene. Germline V gene data show CDR1 as MNHNY and CDR2 as SVGAGI (reference sequence). Trimming took 8 bases from V and 4 from J, leaving 11 bases between them. The CDR3 is 12 residues long. The CDR3 sequence: CASSGVGTEAFF. CDR3 bases: TGTGCCAGCTCCGGGGTAGGCACTGAAGCTTTCTTT.

The gene calls are TRBV28 and TRBJ2-5; D possibly corresponds to TRBD1 (6 bases). V dropped 6 bases and J dropped 1 base, with 12 bases sitting between them. The CDR3 loop spans 14 amino acids. Germline V gives CDR1 MDHEN, CDR2 SYDVKM. Written as DNA, the CDR3 is TGTGCCAGCAGCCGCGACAGGACCCAAGAGACCCAGTACTTC. It encodes CASSRDRTQETQYF.

The chain couples TRBV6-1 to TRBJ2-1; D may be TRBD2 (5 bases). The V end was cut by 1 base, the J end by 0 bases, with 13 bases between. Germline V lookup: CDR1 MNHNS, CDR2 SASEGT. This CDR3 is built from 17 residues. CDR3 nucleotides: TGTGCCAGCAGTGAAGAACTAGTCTGGAGCTCCTACAATGAGCAGTTCTTC. Residues: CASSEELVWSSYNEQFF.

This chain joins TRBV7-2 and TRBJ2-7; 9 nucleotides align to TRBD2. The V gene's germline CDR1 is SGHTA and CDR2 FQGNSA. V shed 1 base and J 2 bases; nucleotides not matched to a gene: 3. CDR3 length equals 15 residues. The CDR3 is CASSLVPSGAYEQYF. CDR3 nucleotides: TGTGCCAGCAGCTTAGTCCCTAGCGGGGCCTACGAGCAGTACTTC.

This rearrangement joins TRBV7-9 to TRBJ1-1, with a possible D match to TRBD1 (5 bases). Per the germline V gene, CDR1 is SEHNR and CDR2 is FQNEAQ (reference sequence). The CDR3 spans 12 residues. The V gene lost 5 bases and the J gene lost 7 bases, with 11 bases spanning the gap. CDR3 loop: CASSLLTVEAFF. As DNA, the CDR3 is TGTGCCAGCAGCCTCTTGACAGTTGAAGCTTTCTTT.